The entry below gives a single T cell receptor (beta chain) sequence along with its context. Libraries were prepared by immunoSEQ multiplex PCR; TCRdb keeps only in-frame clonotypes and omits some of them. The sample includes about 110,000 clones, approximately 90% of them seen just once. The data stem from a study of blood T cell repertoires in COVID-19. Study details: The samples span acute and convalescent COVID-19 from the United States, Italy and Spain. T cells, B-cell-depleted T cells, or PBMCs supplied cDNA or gDNA.

CDR3 length: 17 amino acids. The V gene's germline CDR1 is PRHDT and CDR2 FYEKMQ (reference sequence). Trimming took off 1 base at V and 4 bases at J, with 19 bases between the two ends. The sequencing sample was made of peripheral blood. V and J are TRBV13 and TRBJ1-1; D is possibly TRBD1 (5 bases). The source is a woman in her fifties or sixties with acute or convalescent COVID-19. The CDR3 sequence is CASSLEAGGGGFTEAFF. For the CDR3, the DNA is TGTGCCAGCAGCTTAGAGGCTGGGGGGGGAGGTTTCACTGAAGCTTTCTTT.